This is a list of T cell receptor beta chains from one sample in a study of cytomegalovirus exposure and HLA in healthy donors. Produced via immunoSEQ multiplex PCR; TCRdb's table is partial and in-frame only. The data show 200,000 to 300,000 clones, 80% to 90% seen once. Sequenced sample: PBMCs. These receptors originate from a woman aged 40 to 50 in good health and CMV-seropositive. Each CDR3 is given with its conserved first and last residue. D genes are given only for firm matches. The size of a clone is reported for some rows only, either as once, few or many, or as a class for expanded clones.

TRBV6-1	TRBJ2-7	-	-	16	TGTGCCAGCAGTGAATGGCGGGGAGAGGGGACCTACGAGCAGTACTTC	CASSEWRGEGTYEQYF
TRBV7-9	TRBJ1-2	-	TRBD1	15	TGTGCCAGCAGCCCAGGGGGAGCAAACCTATGGGGCTACACCTTC	CASSPGGANLWGYTF
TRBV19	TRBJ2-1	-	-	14	TGTGCCAGTAGTGGACTCAAGCTTGGAGATGAGCAGTTCTTC	CASSGLKLGDEQFF
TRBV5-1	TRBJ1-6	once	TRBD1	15	TGCGCCAGCAGCTTGGAGGGGACAGGGTCTTCACCCCTCCACTTT	CASSLEGTGSSPLHF
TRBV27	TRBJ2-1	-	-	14	TGTGCCAGCAGTTTGCGCAAGGGGGTTAATGAGCAGTTCTTC	CASSLRKGVNEQFF
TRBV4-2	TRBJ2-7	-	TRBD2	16	TGTGCCAGCAGCCAAGATCTACTAGCGGGACCCATCGGGCAGTACTTC	CASSQDLLAGPIGQYF
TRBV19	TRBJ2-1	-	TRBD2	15	TGTGCCAGTAGAGAACTAGCGGGCGTAGACAATGAGCAGTTCTTC	CASRELAGVDNEQFF
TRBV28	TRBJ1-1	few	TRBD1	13	TGTGCCAGCAACTCCGGACAGGGCAGTGAAGCTTTCTTT	CASNSGQGSEAFF
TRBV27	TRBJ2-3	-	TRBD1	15	TGTGCCAGCAGTCCCGGGACAGGGGGCGAAGATACGCAGTATTTT	CASSPGTGGEDTQYF
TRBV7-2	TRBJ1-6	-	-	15	TGTGCCAGCAGCTTACGCCAAGGAGTCAATTCACCCCTCCACTTT	CASSLRQGVNSPLHF
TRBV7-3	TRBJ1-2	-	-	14	TGTGCCAGCAGTTTGGACAGTGGAAACTATGGCTACACCTTC	CASSLDSGNYGYTF
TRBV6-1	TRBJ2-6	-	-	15	TGTGCCAGCGTATACCAGGGCGTCGGGGCCAACGTCCTGACTTTC	CASVYQGVGANVLTF
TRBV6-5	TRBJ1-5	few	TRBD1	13	TGTGCCAGCTCCGAGACAGGGCGTCAGCCCCAGCATTTT	CASSETGRQPQHF
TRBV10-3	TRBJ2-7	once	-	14	TGTGCCATCAGGGCAGGGCAAACAACCTACGAGCAGTACTTC	CAIRAGQTTYEQYF
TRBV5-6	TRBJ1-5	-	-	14	TGTGCCAGCAGCGGGCAGAATAGCAATCAGCCCCAGCATTTT	CASSGQNSNQPQHF
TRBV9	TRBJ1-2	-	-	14	TGTGCCAGCAGCGCCCCTCCCGCGGACTATGGCTACACCTTC	CASSAPPADYGYTF
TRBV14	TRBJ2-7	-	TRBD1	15	TGTGCCAGCAGCCAAGGTCCAGGGGGTATATACGAGCAGTACTTC	CASSQGPGGIYEQYF
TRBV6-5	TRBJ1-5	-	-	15	TGTGCCAGCAGAATTAATGCAGGAACGGGACAGCCCCAGCATTTT	CASRINAGTGQPQHF
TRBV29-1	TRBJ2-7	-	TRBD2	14	TGCAGCGTTGAAGGGCTAGCGGGAGGATACGAGCAGTACTTC	CSVEGLAGGYEQYF
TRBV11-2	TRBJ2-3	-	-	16	TGTGCCAGCAGCTTATTCCGGGGGGCTAGCACAGATACGCAGTATTTT	CASSLFRGASTDTQYF
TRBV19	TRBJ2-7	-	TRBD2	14	TGTGCCAGTAGCCCACTAGCGGGAGCAAACGAGCAGTACTTC	CASSPLAGANEQYF
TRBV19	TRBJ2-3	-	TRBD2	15	TGTGCCAGTAGTATAGGTCTAGCGGGAGGAGATACGCAGTATTTT	CASSIGLAGGDTQYF
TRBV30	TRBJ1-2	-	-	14	TGTGCCTGGAGTGTCACAGGGATTAACTATGGCTACACCTTC	CAWSVTGINYGYTF
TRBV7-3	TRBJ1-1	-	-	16	TGTGCCAGCGATCGACCTGACAGAGAGTTAAACACTGAAGCTTTCTTT	CASDRPDRELNTEAFF
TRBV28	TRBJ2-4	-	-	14	TGTGCCAGCAGTTTCGGGGACAGCGGGTACATTCAGTACTTC	CASSFGDSGYIQYF
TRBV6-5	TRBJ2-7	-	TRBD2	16	TGTGCCAGCAGTTATTCCGCGGGAGTGGACGGCAACGAGCAGTACTTC	CASSYSAGVDGNEQYF
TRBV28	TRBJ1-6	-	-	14	TGCGCCAGCACCGAACCGGCCAGGAATTCACCCCTCCACTTT	CASTEPARNSPLHF
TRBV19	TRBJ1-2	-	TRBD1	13	TGTGCCAGTAGTCCCCAGGGGGACTATGGCTACACCTTC	CASSPQGDYGYTF
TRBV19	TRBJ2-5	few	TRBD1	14	TGTGCCAGTAAAAACAGGGGGCGCCTGGAGACCCAGTACTTC	CASKNRGRLETQYF
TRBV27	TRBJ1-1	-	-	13	TGTGCCAGCAGTTACTCAGGGTTGACTGAAGCTTTCTTT	CASSYSGLTEAFF
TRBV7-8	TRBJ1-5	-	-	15	TGTGCCAGCAGCTTAGTGAGAAATAGCAATCAGCCCCAGCATTTT	CASSLVRNSNQPQHF
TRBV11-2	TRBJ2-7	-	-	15	TGTGCCAGCAGCCCTGGCCAGGGAGGTGTTCACGAGCAGTACTTC	CASSPGQGGVHEQYF
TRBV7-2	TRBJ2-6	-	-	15	TGTGCCAGCAGCCGTGACAACTCTGGGGCCAACGTCCTGACTTTC	CASSRDNSGANVLTF
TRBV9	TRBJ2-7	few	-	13	TGTGCCAGCAGCGTAGCTACTAACACCGAGCAGTACTTC	CASSVATNTEQYF
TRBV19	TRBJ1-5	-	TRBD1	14	TGTGCCAGTAGTGTAGACAGGGGGAATCAGCCCCAGCATTTT	CASSVDRGNQPQHF
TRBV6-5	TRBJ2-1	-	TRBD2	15	TGTGCCAGCAGTTACCGAGCGGGAGGCAAGAATGAGCAGTTCTTC	CASSYRAGGKNEQFF
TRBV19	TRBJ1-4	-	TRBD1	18	TGTGCCAGTAGTATACTTCCGGGACAGATATCAACTAATGAAAAACTGTTTTTT	CASSILPGQISTNEKLFF
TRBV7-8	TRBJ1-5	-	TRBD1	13	TGTGCCAGCAGCCCCGGACAGGCTCAGCCCCAGCATTTT	CASSPGQAQPQHF
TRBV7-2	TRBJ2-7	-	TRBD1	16	TGTGCCAGCAGCTTAGCCCCGGGACAGGGATTCTACGAGCAGTACTTC	CASSLAPGQGFYEQYF
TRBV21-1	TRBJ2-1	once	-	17	TGTGCCAGCAGCAACGTGGCCCCAAACCGGGGCTACAATGAGCAGTTCTTC	CASSNVAPNRGYNEQFF
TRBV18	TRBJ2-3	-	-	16	TGTGCCAGCTCACCCCGGACTCACTTCTACACAGATACGCAGTATTTT	CASSPRTHFYTDTQYF
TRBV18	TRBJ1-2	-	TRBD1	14	TGTGCCAGCTCACCATCAGGGGGCGCCCAGGGCTACACCTTC	CASSPSGGAQGYTF
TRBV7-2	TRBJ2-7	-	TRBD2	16	TGTGCCAGCAGCTCTAATATAGCGGGAGGGAGGCACGAGCAGTACTTC	CASSSNIAGGRHEQYF
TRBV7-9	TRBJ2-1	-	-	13	TGTGCCAGCAGCTTCAGTTCCTACAATGAGCAGTTCTTC	CASSFSSYNEQFF
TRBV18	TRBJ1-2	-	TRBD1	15	TGTGCCAGCTCAGCTGGGACAGGAGGGGACTATGGCTACACCTTC	CASSAGTGGDYGYTF
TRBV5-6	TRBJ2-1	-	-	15	TGTGCCAGCAGCTCGACCCAGGGTTCCTACAATGAGCAGTTCTTC	CASSSTQGSYNEQFF
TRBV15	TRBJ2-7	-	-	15	TGTGCCACCAGCTCGGTTCTGGCGGGCGTCCACGAGCAGTACTTC	CATSSVLAGVHEQYF
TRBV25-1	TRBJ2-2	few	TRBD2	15	TGTGCCAGCAGGGGACTAGCGGGGAACACCGGGGAGCTGTTTTTT	CASRGLAGNTGELFF
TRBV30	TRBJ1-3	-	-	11	TGTGCCTGGTTAACAGGGACCACCATATATTTT	CAWLTGTTIYF
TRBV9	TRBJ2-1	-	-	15	TGTGCCAGCAGCGTAGACCCAGCGGGCTACAATGAGCAGTTCTTC	CASSVDPAGYNEQFF
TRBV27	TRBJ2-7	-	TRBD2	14	TGTGCCAGCAGAATAGCGGGTGACGCCTACGAGCAGTACTTC	CASRIAGDAYEQYF
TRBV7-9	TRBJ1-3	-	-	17	TGTGCCAGCAGCTTGGAAGGTGTCGGGGGCTCTGGAAACACCATATATTTT	CASSLEGVGGSGNTIYF
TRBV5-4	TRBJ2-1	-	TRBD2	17	TGTGCCAGCAGCCAAACCCAGGCGGGAGGGCCGAGGCATGAGCAGTTCTTC	CASSQTQAGGPRHEQFF
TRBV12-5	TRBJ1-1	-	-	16	TGTGCTAGTGGTTTGGGCCCAGGGGAAGTGAATACTGAAGCTTTCTTT	CASGLGPGEVNTEAFF
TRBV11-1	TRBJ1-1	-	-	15	TGTGCCAGCAGCTTCGGGGTACGGGCTAACACTGAAGCTTTCTTT	CASSFGVRANTEAFF
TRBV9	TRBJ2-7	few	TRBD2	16	TGTGCCAGCAGCGCGTCCGGGACTAGCGGGATTTACGAGCAGTACTTC	CASSASGTSGIYEQYF
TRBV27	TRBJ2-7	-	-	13	TGTGCCAGCAGTCCGGGACACCACTACGAGCAGTACTTC	CASSPGHHYEQYF